This T cell receptor beta chain was found in a study of control samples from healthy donors and cancer patients (TCRdb year 2020). The CDR3 holds 14 amino acids from the cysteine to the phenylalanine. CDR3 DNA only is kept here, 42 bases in frame from base 1. For CDR1 and CDR2, the germline V gene (reference sequence) lists LGHDT and YNNKEL. After removal of 3 bases from V and 6 bases from J, the junction retains 6 bases not matched to a gene. Of note for this clone: It has no known antigen specificity. The input lacks base qualities; no much larger clone sits a single base away.

Libraries were built with the immunoSEQ multiplex PCR assay. The table was pulled from immuneACCESS by TCRdb, which kept in-frame rearrangements only. Such tables lose some clones; where checked, under half of the loss comes from unresolved V genes, and the rest has no known cause. This sample gives some 200,000 clones in total; 91% of them show up just once. The ten most abundant clones make up approximately 1.5% of the sample. The V and J genes are TRBV3-1 (or the pseudogene TRBV3-2) and TRBJ1-2; the central 8 bases match TRBD1. The material sequenced was blood. This TCR was recovered from a woman under 40 in good health. The nucleotide sequence reads TGTGCCAGCAGCCACACCGGGACAGGCCATGGCTACACCTTC. This is translated as CASSHTGTGHGYTF.